This T cell receptor beta chain is from a study of T cell changes during pregnancy in multiple sclerosis. TCRdb's copy holds only in-frame clones and misses some; the assay was immunoSEQ multiplex PCR. The sample lists 85,000 to 100,000 clones, approximately 92% occurring once. Per germline, CDR1 MGHRA and CDR2 YSYEKL. Trimming removed 1 base from V and 7 bases from J, with 9 bases in between. The CDR3 sequence is 13 residues long. The sequencing here drew on peripheral blood, taken in the first trimester of pregnancy. This receptor was identified in a female donor with multiple sclerosis, enrolled in a pregnancy study. The V call is TRBV4-1, the J call TRBJ2-3; a weak D match, TRBD2 (6 bases). This CDR3 is CASSQVGLNTQYF. As DNA, the CDR3 is TGCGCCAGCAGCCAAGTGGGACTCAATACGCAGTATTTT.